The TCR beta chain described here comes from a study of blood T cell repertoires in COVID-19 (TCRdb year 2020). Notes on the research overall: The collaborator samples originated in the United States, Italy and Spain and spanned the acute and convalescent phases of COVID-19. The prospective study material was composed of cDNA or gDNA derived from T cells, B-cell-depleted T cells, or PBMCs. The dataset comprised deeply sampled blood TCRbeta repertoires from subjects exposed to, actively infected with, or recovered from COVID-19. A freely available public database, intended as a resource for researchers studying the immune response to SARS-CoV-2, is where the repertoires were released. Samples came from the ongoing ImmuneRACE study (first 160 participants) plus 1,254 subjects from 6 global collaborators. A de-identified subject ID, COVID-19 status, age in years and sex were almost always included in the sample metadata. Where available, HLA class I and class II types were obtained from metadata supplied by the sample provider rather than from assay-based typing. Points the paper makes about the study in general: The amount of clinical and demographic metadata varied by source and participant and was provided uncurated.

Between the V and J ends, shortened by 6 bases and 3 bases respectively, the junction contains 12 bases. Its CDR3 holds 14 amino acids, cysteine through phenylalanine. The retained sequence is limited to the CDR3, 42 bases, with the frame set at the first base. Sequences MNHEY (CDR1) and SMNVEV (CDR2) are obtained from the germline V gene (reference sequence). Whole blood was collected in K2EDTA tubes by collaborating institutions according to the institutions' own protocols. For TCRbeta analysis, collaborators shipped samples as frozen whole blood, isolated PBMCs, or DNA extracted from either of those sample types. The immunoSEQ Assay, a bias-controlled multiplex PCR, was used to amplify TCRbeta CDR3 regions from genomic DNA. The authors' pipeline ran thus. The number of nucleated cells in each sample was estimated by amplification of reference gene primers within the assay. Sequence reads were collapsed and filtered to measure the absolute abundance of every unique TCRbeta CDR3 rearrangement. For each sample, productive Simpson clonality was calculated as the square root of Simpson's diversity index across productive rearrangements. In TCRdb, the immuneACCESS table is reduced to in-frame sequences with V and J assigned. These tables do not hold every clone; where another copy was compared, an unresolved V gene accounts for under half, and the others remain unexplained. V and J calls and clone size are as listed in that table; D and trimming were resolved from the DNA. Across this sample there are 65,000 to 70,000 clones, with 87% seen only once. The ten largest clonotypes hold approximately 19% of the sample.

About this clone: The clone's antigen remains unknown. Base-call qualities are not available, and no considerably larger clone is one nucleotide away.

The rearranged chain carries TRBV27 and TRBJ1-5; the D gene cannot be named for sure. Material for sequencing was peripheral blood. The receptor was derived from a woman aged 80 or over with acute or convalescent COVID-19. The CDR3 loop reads CASRGGRYNQPQHF. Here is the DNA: TGTGCCAGCAGGGGAGGGCGGTACAATCAGCCCCAGCATTTT.